This entry concerns a single TCR beta chain. The antigen is not known. As every portion of the isolated RNA was reverse transcribed, the sequencing read expressed TCRB transcripts. This table comes from immunoSEQ multiplex PCR, and its TCRdb copy is limited to in-frame clones, with some not included. This table holds 600,000 to 700,000 clones, around an eighth found once. This specimen comes from a study of beta chain features in type 1 diabetes. The wider study: The patients were much like the healthy donors in age, gender and cell yields. Study observations and caveats: In all four CD4+ subsets, TCRB CDR3 length was significantly, moderately reduced in type 1 diabetes. Sequencing used cDNA, and cells with high TCR expression could therefore be over-represented.

The germline gives CDR1 SGHRS, CDR2 YFSETQ. There are 16 residues in the CDR3. The V segment lost 0 bases and the J segment 1 base; nucleotides outside the gene matches: 6. Central memory, naive, regulatory and stem cell-like memory CD4+ cells were sorted by CD45RO/CCR7/CD25/CD127/CD95/CD27. The sequence was obtained from a young man with type 1 diabetes. The sample taken for sequencing was naive CD4+ T cells from blood. V usage is TRBV5-1 and J usage is TRBJ2-5; 7 bases are shared with TRBD2. The CDR3 nucleotides are TGCGCCAGCAGCTTGGAGCTAGCGGACGGCCAAGAGACCCAGTACTTC. This codes for CASSLELADGQETQYF.